This TCR beta chain was identified in a study of identical twins. Study-level findings and limits: Cord blood beta clonotypes that were abundant carried fewer insertions, and memory repertoires showed no such trend. Sharing of beta out-of-frame sequences by twins showed a weaker excess.

This clonotype has ten or more counts. The antigen is unknown. The CDR3 consists of 15 residues. V lost 5 bases and J 4 bases, leaving 15 bases between the germline ends. Germline loops: CDR1 MNHEY, CDR2 SVGAGI. Via MiXCR, TCRdb re-called the 5' RACE reads, giving one row per CDR3 protein. The sample consists of 100,000 to 110,000 distinct CDR3 sequences, 5.9% of them appearing once. The sample comprised memory T cells sorted from blood. V usage is TRBV6-5 and J usage is TRBJ2-1, with a weak D call TRBD1 (5 bases). This receptor was obtained from a woman in her 50s in good health. As DNA, the CDR3 is TGTGCCAGCAGTATCCTGAAGGGGCGGTACAATGAGCAGTTCTTC. Translated, it gives CASSILKGRYNEQFF.